This TCR beta chain was profiled in a study of vaccination effects on CD4 cells after COVID-19. Study at large: Everyone in the study got two shots of either the BNT162b2 or mRNA-1273 vaccine. Study observations and caveats: Late post-vaccination samples showed marked contraction of infection- and vaccine-induced clones.

After more than 8 days in culture, the CD4+ T cells were isolated. In the vaccine recipients, nucleocapsid antibodies were negative and there was no prior SARS-CoV-2 infection. On days 3 and 7, fresh IL-2 medium replaced half the medium. Libraries were prepared by immunoSEQ multiplex PCR; TCRdb keeps only in-frame clonotypes and omits some of them. This sample has around 26,000 clones, with over 65% found just once. The germline gives CDR1 SGHVS, CDR2 FNYEAQ. The CDR3 spans 13 residues. V was clipped by 2 bases and J by 2 bases, with 5 bases between them. On this clone itself: What it recognizes is unknown.

Sequenced here: CD4+ T cells from PBMCs cultured without peptide, sampled before COVID-19 vaccination. This chain joins TRBV7-6 and TRBJ2-3; D is ambiguous. This TCR was sampled from a human donor who received a COVID-19 vaccine. CDR3 bases: TGTGCCAGCAGCTTATCCTACACAGATACGCAGTATTTT. The encoded protein is CASSLSYTDTQYF.